The 11 T cell receptor beta chains listed next were all sequenced from one sample in a study of response to subunit inactivated influenza vaccine. TCRdb reprocessed the RT-PCR reads via MiXCR and lists one record per CDR3 protein. The profile covers approximately 730,000 distinct CDR3 sequences, with approximately 15% appearing a single time and 6.5% to 8.5% taken by the ten largest. Specimen: PBMCs from blood, collected 14 to 15 days before vaccination. The receptors originated from a man between 45 and 60 years old who received an inactivated influenza vaccine.

The chain carries TRBV4-1 and TRBJ2-1; 8 nucleotides match TRBD1. The CDR3 is made up of 15 amino acids. The germline V gene has CDR1 MGHRA and CDR2 YSYEKL. With 3 bases clipped from V and 5 bases from J, the junction kept 6 bases outside the gene matches. CDR3 loop: CASSQVRGPDNEQFF. The CDR3 bases are TGCGCCAGCAGCCAGGTCAGGGGGCCGGACAATGAGCAGTTCTTC.

The table lists this clonotype with a few counts. V usage is TRBV29-1 and J usage is TRBJ1-1; TRBD1 aligns across 10 bases. The CDR3 loop spans 14 amino acids. V lost 5 bases to trimming and J lost 1 base; unmatched junction nucleotides: 4. The germline V gene encodes CDR1 SQVTM and CDR2 ANQGSEA. For the CDR3, the DNA is TGCAGCGTTCAACGGACAGGGGGGAACACTGAAGCTTTCTTT. Translation: CSVQRTGGNTEAFF.

This clonotype occurred a few times. CDR3 bases: TGTGCCACCGGGCGGTCCAGGGGGATCCCTGGCGAGCAGTACTTC. It yields the protein CATGRSRGIPGEQYF. The chain has TRBV15 and TRBJ2-7; 7 bases map to TRBD1. The CDR3 has 15 amino acids. V was pared by 8 bases and J by 6 bases, with 16 bases of the junction left unmatched. CDR1 is LNHNV, CDR2 YYDKDF, per germline (reference sequence).

This clonotype has a handful of counts. The V and J genes are TRBV11-1 and TRBJ2-6; D gene uncertain. The CDR3 sequence is 19 residues long. Germline CDR1 reads SGHAT; CDR2 reads FQDESV (reference sequence). V lost 2 bases, J lost 4 bases, and 21 bases lay in between. The CDR3 DNA follows: TGTGCCAGCAGCTTACTTGTCACGGCTTTTTCTTCGGGGGCCAACGTCCTGACTTTC. It translates to CASSLLVTAFSSGANVLTF.

Comments on this clonotype: Relative to the germline gene, one junction end is altered; a read error may explain this. The CDR3 loop is CVSRYTGTFNYGYTF. CDR3 nucleotides: TGCGTCAGCAGGTATACCGGGACCTTTAACTATGGCTACACCTTC. The V call is TRBV5-1, the J call TRBJ1-2; weak D call: TRBD1 (5 bases). The CDR3 consists of 15 residues. Germline V lookup: CDR1 SGHRS, CDR2 YFSETQ.

The table lists this clonotype with many counts. This chain joins TRBV18 and TRBJ2-7; 8 nucleotides line up with TRBD1. In germline, CDR1 is KGHSH, CDR2 LQKENI. The junction had 12 bases not matched to a gene; V was cut back by 0 bases and J by 2 bases. This CDR3 has 18 residues. This CDR3 reads CASSPPFLVRTGPYEQYF. The CDR3 nucleotides read TGTGCCAGCTCACCACCGTTTCTGGTTCGGACAGGGCCCTACGAGCAGTACTTC.

This clonotype was recorded many times. The genes are TRBV5-1 and TRBJ2-7; tentatively, D is TRBD1 (6 bases). The CDR3 contains 16 residues. Trimming left V 3 bases short and J 6 bases short, with 22 bases between. CDR1 and CDR2 (germline): SGHRS, YFSETQ. CDR3: CASSSGQPYAAGEQYF. CDR3 coding DNA: TGCGCCAGCAGCTCCGGACAGCCTTATGCCGCGGGCGAGCAGTACTTC.

The V call is TRBV10-3, the J call TRBJ1-1; 11 nucleotides agree with TRBD1. This CDR3 spans 15 amino acids. With 4 bases clipped from V and 4 bases from J, the junction kept 5 bases outside the gene matches. CDR1 ENHRY and CDR2 SYGVKD come from the germline V gene. CDR3 amino acids: CAISAGQGAVTEAFF. DNA of the CDR3: TGTGCCATCAGTGCCGGACAGGGGGCTGTCACTGAAGCTTTCTTT.

The V and J genes are TRBV6-5 and TRBJ1-6; the D is unclear. The CDR3 spans 18 residues. Germline-derived CDR1 and CDR2 are MNHEY and SVGAGI. With 0 bases removed from V and 4 bases from J, the gap between germline ends came to 16 bases. Written as DNA, the CDR3 is TGTGCCAGCAGTTACTCGAGTTTCGAGGGAATTTATAATTCACCCCTCCACTTT. Its protein product is CASSYSSFEGIYNSPLHF.

The rearrangement uses TRBV2 and TRBJ2-5; TRBD2 matches at 10 bases. Trimming removed 2 bases from V and 7 bases from J; junction bases left unmatched: 10. The germline gives CDR1 SNHLY, CDR2 FYNNEI. The CDR3 extends over 16 amino acids. CDR3 protein: CASSEPSGGAGGTQYF. In DNA form, the CDR3 reads TGTGCCAGCAGTGAACCCAGCGGGGGGGCCGGTGGGACCCAGTACTTC.

This clonotype was found a few times. The chain links TRBV11-2 to TRBJ2-3; 14 nucleotides agree with TRBD2. V was pared by 5 bases and J by 1 base, with 8 bases of the junction left unmatched. Germline V gene lookup returns CDR1 SGHAT and CDR2 FQNNGV. The CDR3 contains 18 residues. CDR3 sequence reads: CASSRGLAGGRGTDTQYF. DNA for the CDR3: TGTGCCAGCAGCCGTGGACTAGCGGGGGGCCGGGGCACAGATACGCAGTATTTT. Looking up the rest from reference TRBV11-2 and TRBJ2-3 gives the full variable domain: EAGVAQSPRYKIIEKRQSVAFWCNPISGHATLYWYQQILGQGPKLLIQFQNNGVVDDSQLPKDRFSAERLKGVDSTLKIQPAKLEDSAVYLCASSRGLAGGRGTDTQYFGPGTRLTVL.